These 4 T cell receptor beta chains were all obtained from the same sample, sequenced in a study of T-cell memory formation after mild COVID-19. One entry per CDR3 protein, called by TCRdb with MiXCR from the 5' RACE reads. The repertoire holds approximately 270,000 distinct CDR3 sequences, with 15% to 20% as singletons. Sequences were obtained from PBMCs or a T cell subset sorted from them (not recorded which). Receptors originate from a man between 18 and 29 years old who had mild COVID-19 (a few samples of this study predate the infection). Cell type and time point are not known.

This clonotype was seen more than once but under ten times. This chain links TRBV18 with TRBJ2-5, with D perhaps matching TRBD2 (5 bases). V was pared by 4 bases and J by 3 bases, with 9 bases between. Germline values: CDR1 KGHSH, CDR2 LQKENI. This CDR3 region has 13 residues. This CDR3 is CASSRGSEETQYF. CDR3 nucleotide sequence: TGTGCCAGCTCACGAGGGAGTGAAGAGACCCAGTACTTC. Using reference TRBV18 and TRBJ2-5 for the parts outside the CDR3, the full variable domain is NAGVMQNPRHLVRRRGQEARLRCSPMKGHSHVYWYRQLPEEGLKFMVYLQKENIIDESGMPKERFSAEFPKEGPSILRIQQVVRGDSAAYFCASSRGSEETQYFGPGTRLLVL.

The chain couples TRBV6-5 to TRBJ2-1; D might be TRBD2 (5 bases). V was cut by 8 bases and J by 0 bases, with 14 bases left in between. Germline CDR1 and CDR2: MNHEY and SVGAGI. This CDR3 comprises 15 residues. The CDR3 spells CASVRSAGSYNEQFF. As DNA, the CDR3 is TGTGCCAGCGTCCGGTCGGCGGGCTCCTACAATGAGCAGTTCTTC.

The chain joins TRBV6-6 to TRBJ1-2, with 7 bases aligning to TRBD1. Germline loops: CDR1 MNHNY, CDR2 SVGAGI (reference sequence). The V and J ends lost 7 bases and 5 bases, in that order; junction bases with no gene match: 13. CDR3 length: 15 amino acids. The CDR3 loop is CASTLQGRGSYGYTF. The CDR3 bases are TGTGCCAGCACTTTACAGGGGCGGGGGTCTTATGGCTACACCTTC.

In its sample, this clonotype was seen many times. V is TRBV6-4 and J is TRBJ2-6, with D unresolved. Trimming removed 2 bases at V and 3 bases at J, with 5 bases between. Germline CDR1 reads MRHNA; CDR2 reads SNTAGT. There are 14 residues in the CDR3. This CDR3 is CASSDRVGANVLTF. Written as DNA, the CDR3 is TGTGCCAGCAGTGACAGGGTTGGGGCCAACGTCCTGACTTTC.